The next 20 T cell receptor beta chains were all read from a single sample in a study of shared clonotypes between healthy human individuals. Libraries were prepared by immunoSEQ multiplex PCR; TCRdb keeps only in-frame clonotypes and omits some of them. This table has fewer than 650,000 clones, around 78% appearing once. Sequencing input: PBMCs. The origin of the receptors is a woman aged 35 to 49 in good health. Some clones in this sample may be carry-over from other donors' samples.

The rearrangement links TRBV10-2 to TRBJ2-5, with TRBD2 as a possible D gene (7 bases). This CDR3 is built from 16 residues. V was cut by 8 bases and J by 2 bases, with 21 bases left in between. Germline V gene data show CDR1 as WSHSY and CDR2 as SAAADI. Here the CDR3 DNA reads TGCGCCAGCGCCCTGGGGAGGGGGATTTTGCAAGAGACCCAGTACTTC. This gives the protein CASALGRGILQETQYF.

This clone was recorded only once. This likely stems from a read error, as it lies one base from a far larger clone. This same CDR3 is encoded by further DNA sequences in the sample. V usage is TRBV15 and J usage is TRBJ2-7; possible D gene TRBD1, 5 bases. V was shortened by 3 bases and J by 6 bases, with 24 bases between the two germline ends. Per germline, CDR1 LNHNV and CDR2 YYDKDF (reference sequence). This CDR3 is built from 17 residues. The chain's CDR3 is CATSRGLYTSAFAEQYF. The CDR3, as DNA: TGTGCCACCAGCAGGGGGCTCTACACCTCGGCATTTGCCGAGCAGTACTTC.

DNA of the CDR3: TGTGCCACCAGCAGAACGACAGGGGAGGTGGAAAAACTGTTTTTT. This gives the protein CATSRTTGEVEKLFF. J is TRBJ1-4 and V is TRBV15; 8 bases are shared with TRBD1. The V gene's germline CDR1 is LNHNV and CDR2 YYDKDF (reference sequence). The CDR3 has 15 residues. V shed 2 bases and J 8 bases; nucleotides not matched to a gene: 7. Together with reference TRBV15 and TRBJ1-4, the CDR3 gives the full variable domain: DAMVIQNPRYQVTQFGKPVTLSCSQTLNHNVMYWYQQKSSQAPKLLFHYYDKDFNNEADTPDNFQSRRPNTSFCFLDIRSPGLGDTAMYLCATSRTTGEVEKLFFGSGTQLSVL.

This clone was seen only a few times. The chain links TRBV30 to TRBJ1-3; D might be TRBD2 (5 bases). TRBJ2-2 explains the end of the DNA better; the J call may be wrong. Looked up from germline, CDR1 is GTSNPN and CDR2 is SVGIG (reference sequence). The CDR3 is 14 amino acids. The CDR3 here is CAWSAQPRGGELFF. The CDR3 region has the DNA TGTGCCTGGAGTGCCCAGCCCCGGGGCGGGGAGCTGTTTTTT.

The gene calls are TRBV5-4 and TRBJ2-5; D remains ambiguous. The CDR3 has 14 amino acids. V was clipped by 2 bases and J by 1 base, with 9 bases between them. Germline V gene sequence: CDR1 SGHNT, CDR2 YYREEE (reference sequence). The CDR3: CASSFYGGQETQYF. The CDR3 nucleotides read TGTGCCAGCAGCTTCTACGGCGGCCAAGAGACCCAGTACTTC.

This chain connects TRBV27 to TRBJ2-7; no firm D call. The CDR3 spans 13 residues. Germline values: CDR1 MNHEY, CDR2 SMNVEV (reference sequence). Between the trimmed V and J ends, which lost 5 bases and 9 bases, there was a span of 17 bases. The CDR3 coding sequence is TGTGCCAGCAGTCCCGACAATTTTGACGGGCAGTACTTC. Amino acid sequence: CASSPDNFDGQYF.

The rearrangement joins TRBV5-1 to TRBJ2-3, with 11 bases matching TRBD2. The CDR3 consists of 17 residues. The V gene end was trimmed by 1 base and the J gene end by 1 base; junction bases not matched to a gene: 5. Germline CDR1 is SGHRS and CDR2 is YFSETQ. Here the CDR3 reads CASSLTGTSGGTDTQYF. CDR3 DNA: TGCGCCAGCAGCTTGACGGGGACTAGCGGAGGCACAGATACGCAGTATTTT.

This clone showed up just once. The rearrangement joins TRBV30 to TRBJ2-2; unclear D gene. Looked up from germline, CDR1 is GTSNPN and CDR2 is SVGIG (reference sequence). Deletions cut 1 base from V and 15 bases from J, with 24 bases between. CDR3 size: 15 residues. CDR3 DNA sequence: TGTGCCTGGAGTGAATCGCTGAGCCCCGCGCACGGGTTGTTTTTT. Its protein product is CAWSESLSPAHGLFF.

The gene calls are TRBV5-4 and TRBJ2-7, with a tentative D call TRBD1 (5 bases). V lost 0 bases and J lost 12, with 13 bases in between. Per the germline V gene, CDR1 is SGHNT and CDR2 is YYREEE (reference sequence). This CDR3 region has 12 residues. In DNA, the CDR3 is TGTGCCAGCAGCTTGGATGCAGGGTTTCGGTACTTC. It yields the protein CASSLDAGFRYF.

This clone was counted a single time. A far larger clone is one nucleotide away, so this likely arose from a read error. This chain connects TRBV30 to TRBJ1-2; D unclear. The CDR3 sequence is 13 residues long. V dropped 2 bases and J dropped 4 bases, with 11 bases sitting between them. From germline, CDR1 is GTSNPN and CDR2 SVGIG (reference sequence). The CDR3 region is CAWSLGLSYGYTF. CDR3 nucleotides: TGTGCCTGGAGTCTTGGCTTAAGCTATGGCTACACCTTC.

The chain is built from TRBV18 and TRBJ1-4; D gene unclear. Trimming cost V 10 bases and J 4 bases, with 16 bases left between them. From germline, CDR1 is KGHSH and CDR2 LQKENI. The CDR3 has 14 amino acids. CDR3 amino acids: CATRPPALNEKLFF. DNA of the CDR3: TGTGCCACTAGGCCCCCCGCACTTAATGAAAAACTGTTTTTT.

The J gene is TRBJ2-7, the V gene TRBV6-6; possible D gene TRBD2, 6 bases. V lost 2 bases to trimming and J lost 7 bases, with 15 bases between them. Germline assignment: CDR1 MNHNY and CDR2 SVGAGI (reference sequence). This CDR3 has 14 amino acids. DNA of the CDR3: TGTGCCAGCAGTTACGTGACGGGAGAAGAAGAGCAGTACTTC. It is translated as CASSYVTGEEEQYF.

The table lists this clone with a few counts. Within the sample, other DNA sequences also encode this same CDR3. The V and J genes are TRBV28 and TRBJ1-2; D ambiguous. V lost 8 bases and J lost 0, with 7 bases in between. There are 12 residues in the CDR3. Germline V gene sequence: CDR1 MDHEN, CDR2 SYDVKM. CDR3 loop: CASSRANYGYTF. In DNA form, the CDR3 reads TGTGCCAGCTCTCGAGCTAACTATGGCTACACCTTC.

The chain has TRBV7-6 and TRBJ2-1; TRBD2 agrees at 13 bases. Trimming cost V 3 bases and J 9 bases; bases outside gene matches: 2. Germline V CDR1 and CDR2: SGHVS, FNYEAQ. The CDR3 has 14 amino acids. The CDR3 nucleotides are TGTGCCAGCAGCTTGGGACTAGCGGGAACTGAGCAGTTCTTC. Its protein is CASSLGLAGTEQFF. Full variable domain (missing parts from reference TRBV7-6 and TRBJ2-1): GAGVSQSPRYKVTKRGQDVALRCDPISGHVSLYWYRQALGQGPEFLTYFNYEAQQDKSGLPNDRFSAERPEGSISTLTIQRTEQRDSAMYRCASSLGLAGTEQFFGPGTRLTVL.

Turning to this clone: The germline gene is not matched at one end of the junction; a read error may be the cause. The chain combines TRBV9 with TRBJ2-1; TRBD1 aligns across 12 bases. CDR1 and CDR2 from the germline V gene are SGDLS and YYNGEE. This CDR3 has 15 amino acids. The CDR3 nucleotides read TGTGCCAGCGGCGTAGAGGGGACAGGGGGCAGGGGGCAGTTCTTC. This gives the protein CASGVEGTGGRGQFF.

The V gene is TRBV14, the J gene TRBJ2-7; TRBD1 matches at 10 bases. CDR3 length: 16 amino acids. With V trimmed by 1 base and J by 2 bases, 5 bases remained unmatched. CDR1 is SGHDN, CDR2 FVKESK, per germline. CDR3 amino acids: CASSQGRGTGAYEQYF. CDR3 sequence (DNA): TGTGCCAGCAGCCAAGGAAGGGGGACAGGGGCCTACGAGCAGTACTTC.

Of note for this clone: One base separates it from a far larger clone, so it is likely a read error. CDR3 sequence: CARLRPPVRAGERFF. The CDR3 bases are TGTGCCAGACTTCGTCCTCCGGTTCGCGCCGGGGAGCGGTTTTTT. The chain has TRBV11-1 and TRBJ2-2; weak D call: TRBD2 (5 bases). Germline CDR1 reads SGHAT; CDR2 reads FQDESV (reference sequence). The CDR3 runs to 15 residues.

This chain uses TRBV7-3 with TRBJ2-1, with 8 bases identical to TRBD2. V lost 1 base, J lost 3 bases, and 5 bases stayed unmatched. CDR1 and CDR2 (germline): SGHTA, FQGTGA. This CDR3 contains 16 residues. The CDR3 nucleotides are TGTGCCAGCAGCTTAAGAGGGGGGACTAGCTACAATGAGCAGTTCTTC. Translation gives CASSLRGGTSYNEQFF.

The CDR3 DNA follows: TGTGCCAGTAGTTTCGGGACTAGCGTCATCGGGGAGCTGTTTTTT. It specifies CASSFGTSVIGELFF. This rearrangement joins TRBV19 to TRBJ2-2; 10 positions agree with TRBD2. V lost 5 bases and J lost 7; bases outside the gene matches: 7. The CDR3 is made up of 15 amino acids. Germline CDR1 LNHDA, CDR2 SQIVND (reference sequence).

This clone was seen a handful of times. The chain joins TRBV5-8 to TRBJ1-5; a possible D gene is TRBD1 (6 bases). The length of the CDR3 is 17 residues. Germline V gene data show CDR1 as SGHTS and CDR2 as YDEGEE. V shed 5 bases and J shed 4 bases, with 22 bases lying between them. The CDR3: CASRRRLAGVGNQPQHF. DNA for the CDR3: TGTGCCAGCAGACGGCGGTTGGCAGGGGTCGGGAATCAGCCCCAGCATTTT. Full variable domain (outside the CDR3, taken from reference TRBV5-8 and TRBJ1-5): EAGVTQSPTHLIKTRGQQATLRCSPISGHTSVYWYQQALGLGLQFLLWYDEGEERNRGNFPPRFSGRQFPNYSSELNVNALELEDSALYLCASRRRLAGVGNQPQHFGDGTRLSIL.